Listed here is a single TCR beta chain. This specimen comes from a study of cytomegalovirus exposure and HLA in healthy donors. Primers included in the PCR were 60 Vbeta and 13 Jbeta primers. The data were produced by immunoSEQ multiplex PCR, yet TCRdb's version contains in-frame clones alone and is incomplete. The sample consists of about 180,000 clones, around four fifths of them appearing once. This receptor was taken from a young woman in good health and CMV-seronegative. The sequenced sample consisted of PBMCs.

The CDR3 DNA is TGTGCCAGCAGCTCGGGGACAGGGAGTACAGATACGCAGTATTTT. Amino acid sequence: CASSSGTGSTDTQYF. The chain carries TRBV11-1 and TRBJ2-3; 9 positions match TRBD1. In germline, CDR1 is SGHAT, CDR2 FQDESV (reference sequence). This CDR3 comprises 15 residues. J lost 3 bases, V lost 4 bases, and 5 bases had no gene match.